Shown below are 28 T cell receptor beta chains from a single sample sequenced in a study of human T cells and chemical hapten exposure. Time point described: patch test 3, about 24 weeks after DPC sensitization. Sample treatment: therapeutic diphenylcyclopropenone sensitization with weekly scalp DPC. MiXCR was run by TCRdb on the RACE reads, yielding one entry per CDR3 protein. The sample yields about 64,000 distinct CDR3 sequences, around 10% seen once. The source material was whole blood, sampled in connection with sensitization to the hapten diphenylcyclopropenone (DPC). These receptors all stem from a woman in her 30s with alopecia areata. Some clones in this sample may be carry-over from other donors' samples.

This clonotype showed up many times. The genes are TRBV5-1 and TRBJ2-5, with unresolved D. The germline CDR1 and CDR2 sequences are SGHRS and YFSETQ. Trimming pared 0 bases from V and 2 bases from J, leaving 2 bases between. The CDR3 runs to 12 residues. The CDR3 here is CASSLGQETQYF. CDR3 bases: TGCGCCAGCAGCTTGGGTCAAGAGACCCAGTACTTC.

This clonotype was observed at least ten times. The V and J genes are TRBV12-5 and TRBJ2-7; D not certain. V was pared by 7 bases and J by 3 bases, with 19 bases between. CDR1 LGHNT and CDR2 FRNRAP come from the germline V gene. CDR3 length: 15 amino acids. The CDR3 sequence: CASAPPNSIYYEQYF. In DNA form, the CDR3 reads TGTGCTAGTGCCCCCCCGAACAGTATCTACTACGAGCAGTACTTC.

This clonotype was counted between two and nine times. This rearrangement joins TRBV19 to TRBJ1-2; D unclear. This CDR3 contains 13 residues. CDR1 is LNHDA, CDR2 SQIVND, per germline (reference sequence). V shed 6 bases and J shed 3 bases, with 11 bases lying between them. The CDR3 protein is CASSADAYYGYTF. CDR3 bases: TGTGCCAGTAGCGCGGACGCATACTATGGCTACACCTTC.

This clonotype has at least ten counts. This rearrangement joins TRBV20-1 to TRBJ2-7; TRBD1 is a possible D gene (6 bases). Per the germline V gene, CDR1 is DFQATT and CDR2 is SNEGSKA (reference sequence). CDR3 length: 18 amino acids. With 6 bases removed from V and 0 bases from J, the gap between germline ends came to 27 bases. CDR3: CSAERSGHLIASSYEQYF. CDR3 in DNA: TGCAGTGCAGAACGGTCGGGACATCTAATCGCGAGCTCCTACGAGCAGTACTTC.

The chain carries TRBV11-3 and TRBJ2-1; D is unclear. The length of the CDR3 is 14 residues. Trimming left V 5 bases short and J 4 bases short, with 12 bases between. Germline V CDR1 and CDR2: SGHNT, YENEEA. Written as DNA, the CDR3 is TGTGCCAGCAGCGACGCCGACGGATACAATGAGCAGTTCTTC. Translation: CASSDADGYNEQFF.

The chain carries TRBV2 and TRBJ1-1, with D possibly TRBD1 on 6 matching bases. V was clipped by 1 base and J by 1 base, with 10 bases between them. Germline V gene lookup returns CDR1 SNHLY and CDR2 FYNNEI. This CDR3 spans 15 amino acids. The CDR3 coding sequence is TGTGCCAGCAGTGAAGAGCGGGACAAGAACACTGAAGCTTTCTTT. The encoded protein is CASSEERDKNTEAFF.

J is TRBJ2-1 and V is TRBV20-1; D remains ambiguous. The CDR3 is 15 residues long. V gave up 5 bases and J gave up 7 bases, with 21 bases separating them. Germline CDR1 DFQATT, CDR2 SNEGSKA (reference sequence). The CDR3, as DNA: TGCAGTGCTCCCCCCCAAGATGCGTCTGGGAATGAGCAGTTCTTC. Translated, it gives CSAPPQDASGNEQFF.

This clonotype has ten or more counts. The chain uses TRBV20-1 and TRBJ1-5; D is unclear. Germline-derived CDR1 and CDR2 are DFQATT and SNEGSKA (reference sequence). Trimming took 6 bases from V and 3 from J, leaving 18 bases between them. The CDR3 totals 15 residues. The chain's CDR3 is CSASSGGLNNQPQHF. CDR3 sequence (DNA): TGCAGTGCCTCTTCAGGCGGCCTGAACAATCAGCCCCAGCATTTT.

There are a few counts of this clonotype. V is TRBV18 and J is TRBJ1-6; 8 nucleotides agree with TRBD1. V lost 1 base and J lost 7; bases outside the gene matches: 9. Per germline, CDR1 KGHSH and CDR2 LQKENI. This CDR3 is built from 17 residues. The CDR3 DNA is TGTGCCAGCTCACCACTCGATCAGGGGGCAGGGAATTCACCCCTCCACTTT. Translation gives CASSPLDQGAGNSPLHF. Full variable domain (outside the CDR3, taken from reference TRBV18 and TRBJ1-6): NAGVMQNPRHLVRRRGQEARLRCSPMKGHSHVYWYRQLPEEGLKFMVYLQKENIIDESGMPKERFSAEFPKEGPSILRIQQVVRGDSAAYFCASSPLDQGAGNSPLHFGNGTRLTVT.

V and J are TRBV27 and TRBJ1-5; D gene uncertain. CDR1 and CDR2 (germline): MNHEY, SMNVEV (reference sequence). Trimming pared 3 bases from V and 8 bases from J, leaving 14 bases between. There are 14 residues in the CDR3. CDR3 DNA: TGTGCCAGCAGTTTCGGAGGGCCGGGTGAGCCCCAGCATTTT. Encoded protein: CASSFGGPGEPQHF.

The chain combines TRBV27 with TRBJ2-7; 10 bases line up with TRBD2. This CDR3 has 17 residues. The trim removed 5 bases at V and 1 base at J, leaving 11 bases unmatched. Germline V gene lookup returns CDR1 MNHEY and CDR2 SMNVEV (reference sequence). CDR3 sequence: CASSASQSSGSSYEQYF. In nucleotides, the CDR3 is TGTGCCAGCAGTGCCTCTCAATCTAGCGGGAGTTCCTACGAGCAGTACTTC.

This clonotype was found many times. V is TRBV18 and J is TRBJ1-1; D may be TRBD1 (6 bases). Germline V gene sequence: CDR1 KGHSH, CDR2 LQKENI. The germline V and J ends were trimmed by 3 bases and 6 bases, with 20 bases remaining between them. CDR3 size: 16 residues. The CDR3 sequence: CASSPEGKTGKAEAFF. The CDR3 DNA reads TGTGCCAGCTCACCCGAGGGGAAAACAGGGAAGGCTGAAGCTTTCTTT. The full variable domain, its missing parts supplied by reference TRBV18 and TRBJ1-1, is NAGVMQNPRHLVRRRGQEARLRCSPMKGHSHVYWYRQLPEEGLKFMVYLQKENIIDESGMPKERFSAEFPKEGPSILRIQQVVRGDSAAYFCASSPEGKTGKAEAFFGQGTRLTVV.

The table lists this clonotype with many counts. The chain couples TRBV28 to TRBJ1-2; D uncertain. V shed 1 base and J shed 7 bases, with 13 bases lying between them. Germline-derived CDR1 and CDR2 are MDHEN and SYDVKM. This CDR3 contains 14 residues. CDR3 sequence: CASSLYMHGGGYTF. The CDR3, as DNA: TGTGCCAGCAGTTTATATATGCATGGAGGTGGCTACACCTTC.

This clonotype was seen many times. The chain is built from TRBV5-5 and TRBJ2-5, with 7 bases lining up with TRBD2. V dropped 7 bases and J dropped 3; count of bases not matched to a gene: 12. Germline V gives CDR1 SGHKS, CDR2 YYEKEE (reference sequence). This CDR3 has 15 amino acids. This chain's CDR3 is CASGRGGRSEETQYF. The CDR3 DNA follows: TGTGCCAGCGGGAGGGGCGGGAGATCCGAAGAGACCCAGTACTTC.

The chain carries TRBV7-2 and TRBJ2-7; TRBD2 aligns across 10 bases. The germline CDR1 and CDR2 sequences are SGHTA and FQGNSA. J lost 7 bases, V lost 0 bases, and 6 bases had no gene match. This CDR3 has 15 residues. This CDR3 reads CASSLAASGSREQYF. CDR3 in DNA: TGTGCCAGCAGCTTAGCTGCTAGCGGGAGTCGAGAGCAGTACTTC.

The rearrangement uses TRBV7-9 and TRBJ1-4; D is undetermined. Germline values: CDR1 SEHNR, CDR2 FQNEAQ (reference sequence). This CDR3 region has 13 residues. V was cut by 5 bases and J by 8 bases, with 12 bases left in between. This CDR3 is CASSPPSREKLFF. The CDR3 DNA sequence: TGTGCCAGCAGCCCGCCTTCTAGGGAAAAACTGTTTTTT.

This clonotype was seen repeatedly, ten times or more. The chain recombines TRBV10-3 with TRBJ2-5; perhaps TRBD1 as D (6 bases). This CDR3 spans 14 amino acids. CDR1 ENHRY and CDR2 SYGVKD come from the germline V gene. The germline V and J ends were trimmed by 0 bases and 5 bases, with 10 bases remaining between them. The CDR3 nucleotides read TGTGCCATCAGTGAGTCGCAGGGGCTGGAGACCCAGTACTTC. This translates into CAISESQGLETQYF.

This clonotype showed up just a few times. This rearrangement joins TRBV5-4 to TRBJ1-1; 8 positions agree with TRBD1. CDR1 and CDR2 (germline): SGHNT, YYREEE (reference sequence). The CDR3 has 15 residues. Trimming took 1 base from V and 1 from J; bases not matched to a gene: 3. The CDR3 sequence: CASSLRTGSNTEAFF. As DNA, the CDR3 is TGTGCCAGCAGCTTGCGGACAGGGTCGAACACTGAAGCTTTCTTT.

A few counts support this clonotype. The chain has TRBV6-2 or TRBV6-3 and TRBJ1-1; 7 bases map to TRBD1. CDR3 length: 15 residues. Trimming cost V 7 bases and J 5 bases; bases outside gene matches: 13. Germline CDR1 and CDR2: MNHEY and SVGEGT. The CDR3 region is CASIPSGRGQTEAFF. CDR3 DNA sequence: TGTGCCAGCATCCCCTCCGGGAGGGGGCAGACTGAAGCTTTCTTT.

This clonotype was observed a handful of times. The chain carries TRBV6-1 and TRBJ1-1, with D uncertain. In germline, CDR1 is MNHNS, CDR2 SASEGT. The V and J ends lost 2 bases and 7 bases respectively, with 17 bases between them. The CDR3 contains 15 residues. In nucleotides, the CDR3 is TGTGCCAGCAGTGAATCATCATACAGCGACATTGAAGCTTTCTTT. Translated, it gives CASSESSYSDIEAFF.

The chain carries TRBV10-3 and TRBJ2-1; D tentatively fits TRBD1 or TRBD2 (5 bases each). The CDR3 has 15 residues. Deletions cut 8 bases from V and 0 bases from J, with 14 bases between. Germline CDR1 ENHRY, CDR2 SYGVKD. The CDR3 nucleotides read TGTGCCATCGGGGGACCCGGAAGCTCCTACAATGAGCAGTTCTTC. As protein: CAIGGPGSSYNEQFF.

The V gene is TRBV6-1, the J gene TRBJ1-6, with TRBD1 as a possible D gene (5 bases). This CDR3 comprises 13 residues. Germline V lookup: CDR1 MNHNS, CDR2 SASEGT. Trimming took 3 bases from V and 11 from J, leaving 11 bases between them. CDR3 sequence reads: CASSEGPLAPLHF. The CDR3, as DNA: TGTGCCAGCAGTGAGGGGCCATTGGCACCCCTCCACTTT.

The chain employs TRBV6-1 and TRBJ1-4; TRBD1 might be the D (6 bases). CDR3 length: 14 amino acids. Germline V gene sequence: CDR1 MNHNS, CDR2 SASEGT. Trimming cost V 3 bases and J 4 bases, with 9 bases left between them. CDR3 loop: CASSEDRLNEKLFF. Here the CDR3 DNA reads TGTGCCAGCAGTGAGGACAGACTTAATGAAAAACTGTTTTTT.

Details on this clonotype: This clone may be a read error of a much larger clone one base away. DNA for the CDR3: TGTGCCTGTAGTCCTAGGGTGGACACTGAAGCTTTCTTT. It codes for CACSPRVDTEAFF. The rearrangement links TRBV19 to TRBJ1-1, with no clear D. Germline V gene data show CDR1 as LNHDA and CDR2 as SQIVND (reference sequence). The CDR3 extends over 13 amino acids. Filled out from reference TRBV19 and TRBJ1-1, the complete variable domain reads DGGITQSPKYLFRKEGQNVTLSCEQNLNHDAMYWYRQDPGQGLRLIYYSQIVNDFQKGDIAEGYSVSREKKESFPLTVTSAQKNPTAFYLCACSPRVDTEAFFGQGTRLTVV.

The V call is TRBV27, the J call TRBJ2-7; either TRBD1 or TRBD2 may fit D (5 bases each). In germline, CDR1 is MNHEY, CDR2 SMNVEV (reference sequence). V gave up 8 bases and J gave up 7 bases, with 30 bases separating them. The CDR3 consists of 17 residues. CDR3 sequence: CASSVYSRGAGGGEQYF. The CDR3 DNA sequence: TGTGCCAGCTCAGTTTATAGCCGGGGCGCGGGTGGTGGAGAGCAGTACTTC.

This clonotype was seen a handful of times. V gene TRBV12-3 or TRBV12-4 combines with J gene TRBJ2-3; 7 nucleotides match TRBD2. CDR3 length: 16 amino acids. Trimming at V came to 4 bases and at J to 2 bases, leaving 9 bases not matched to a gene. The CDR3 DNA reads TGTGCCAGCAGTTCCCGACTAGCAGTGTCCACAGATACGCAGTATTTT. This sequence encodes CASSSRLAVSTDTQYF.

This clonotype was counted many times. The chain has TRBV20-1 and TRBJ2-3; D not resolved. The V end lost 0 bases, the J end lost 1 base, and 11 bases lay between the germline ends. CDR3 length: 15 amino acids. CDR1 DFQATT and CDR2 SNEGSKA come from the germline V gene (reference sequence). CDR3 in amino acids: CSARDPDRGTDTQYF. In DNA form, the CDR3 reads TGCAGTGCTAGAGATCCCGACCGAGGCACAGATACGCAGTATTTT.

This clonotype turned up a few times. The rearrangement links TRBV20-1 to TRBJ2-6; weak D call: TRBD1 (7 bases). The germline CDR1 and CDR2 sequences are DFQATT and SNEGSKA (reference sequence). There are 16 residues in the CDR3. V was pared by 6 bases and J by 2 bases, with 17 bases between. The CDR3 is CSARPGGLPGANVLTF. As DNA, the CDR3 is TGCAGTGCGCGCCCAGGGGGGCTACCTGGGGCCAACGTCCTGACTTTC.